A single sample gave rise to the 26 T cell receptor beta chains below, sequenced in a study of T-cell memory formation after mild COVID-19. A single record per CDR3 protein comes from TCRdb applying MiXCR to the 5' RACE reads. The sample holds approximately 60,000 distinct CDR3 sequences, roughly 9.9% seen once. Material for sequencing was PBMCs or a T cell subset sorted from them (not recorded which). The source of these receptors is a young man who had mild COVID-19 (a few samples of this study predate the infection). Cell type and time point are not known.

This chain links TRBV9 with TRBJ2-5, with TRBD2 identical over 10 bases. Trimming took 3 bases from V and 2 from J; bases not matched to a gene: 7. The CDR3 runs 16 residues. Germline V gene data show CDR1 as SGDLS and CDR2 as YYNGEE. The chain's CDR3 is CASSAHLSGGQETQYF. DNA for the CDR3: TGTGCCAGCAGCGCCCATCTTAGCGGGGGGCAAGAGACCCAGTACTTC.

This clonotype was observed many times. This chain links TRBV12-3 or TRBV12-4 with TRBJ1-2, with a weak D call TRBD1 (6 bases). The CDR3 length is 15 residues. Trimming took off 6 bases at V and 1 base at J, with 15 bases between the two ends. CDR3 residues: CASSSRGAHNYGYTF. CDR3 sequence (DNA): TGTGCCAGCAGCAGTCGGGGGGCGCATAACTATGGCTACACCTTC.

This rearrangement joins TRBV7-9 to TRBJ1-2; possibly TRBD1 for D (6 bases). This CDR3 is built from 11 residues. The germline V gene encodes CDR1 SEHNR and CDR2 FQNEAQ (reference sequence). CDR3: CAGRGEDGYTF. CDR3 in DNA: TGTGCGGGCAGGGGCGAAGATGGCTACACCTTC. Supplemented by reference TRBV7-9 and TRBJ1-2, the full variable domain reads DTGVSQNPRHKITKRGQNVTFRCDPISEHNRLYWYRQTLGQGPEFLTYFQNEAQLEKSRLLSDRFSAERPKGSFSTLEIQRTEQGDSAMYLCAGRGEDGYTFGSGTRLTVV.

This clonotype has a count of ten or more. The chain recombines TRBV5-1 with TRBJ2-5; D possibly matches TRBD1 or TRBD2 (6 bases each). This CDR3 contains 15 residues. V dropped 4 bases and J dropped 4 bases, with 17 bases sitting between them. CDR1 and CDR2 (germline): SGHRS, YFSETQ. This CDR3 reads CASSLGGIPGETQYF. CDR3 bases: TGCGCCAGCAGCCTCGGGGGCATCCCTGGAGAGACCCAGTACTTC.

The chain couples TRBV7-2 to TRBJ2-4; 8 nucleotides agree with TRBD1. The CDR3 has 19 amino acids. Germline V gene data show CDR1 as SGHTA and CDR2 as FQGNSA. The trim removed 5 bases at V and 0 bases at J, leaving 15 bases unmatched. The DNA of the CDR3 is TGTGCCAGCAGCCTCCGAGCCGGGACAGGAGATCTAGCCAAAAACATTCAGTACTTC. Protein sequence: CASSLRAGTGDLAKNIQYF.

This clonotype was detected ten times or more. V usage is TRBV4-3 and J usage is TRBJ2-1, with D perhaps given as TRBD1 or TRBD2 (6 bases each). Trimming pared 1 base from V and 6 bases from J, leaving 19 bases between. Per germline, CDR1 LGHNA and CDR2 YSLEER. The CDR3 has 17 residues. The CDR3: CASSQVGGTHAPNEQFF. In DNA, the CDR3 is TGCGCCAGCAGCCAAGTAGGGGGGACCCACGCTCCCAATGAGCAGTTCTTC.

This clonotype was recorded many times. This chain links TRBV5-1 with TRBJ2-7, with a possible D match to TRBD2 (5 bases). The CDR3 has 14 amino acids. V was trimmed by 5 bases and J by 3 bases, leaving 15 bases between them. CDR1 is SGHRS and CDR2 is YFSETQ in the germline V gene. The chain's CDR3 is CASSLPDSLYEQYF. The CDR3, as DNA: TGCGCCAGCAGTCTCCCGGACTCCCTCTACGAGCAGTACTTC. Looking up the rest from reference TRBV5-1 and TRBJ2-7 gives the full variable domain: KAGVTQTPRYLIKTRGQQVTLSCSPISGHRSVSWYQQTPGQGLQFLFEYFSETQRNKGNFPGRFSGRQFSNSRSEMNVSTLELGDSALYLCASSLPDSLYEQYFGPGTRLTVT.

This clonotype was seen ten or more times. This chain links TRBV20-1 with TRBJ2-3; 7 bases line up with TRBD2. Germline assignment: CDR1 DFQATT and CDR2 SNEGSKA (reference sequence). This CDR3 region has 17 residues. J was trimmed by 3 bases and V by 6 bases; bases with no gene match: 18. CDR3 nucleotide sequence: TGCAGTGCCTCGCCCCTGGGGGGGGGAGATTTGACAGATACGCAGTATTTT. This encodes CSASPLGGGDLTDTQYF.

This clonotype was found a few times. CDR3 sequence reads: CASSGGLSYAGELFF. The CDR3 DNA follows: TGTGCCAGCAGCGGCGGCCTTTCCTACGCCGGGGAGCTGTTTTTT. The chain has TRBV27 and TRBJ2-2; no clear D. Trimming pared 6 bases from V and 6 bases from J, leaving 17 bases between. Germline V lookup: CDR1 MNHEY, CDR2 SMNVEV (reference sequence). The CDR3 consists of 15 residues.

This clonotype has only a few counts. The genes are TRBV7-2 and TRBJ2-1; 13 bases are shared with TRBD2. The CDR3 consists of 15 residues. With 6 bases clipped from V and 4 bases from J, the junction kept 3 bases outside the gene matches. From germline, CDR1 is SGHTA and CDR2 FQGNSA. CDR3 nucleotide sequence: TGTGCCAGCAGACAGACTAGCGGGGGGTACAATGAGCAGTTCTTC. It specifies CASRQTSGGYNEQFF.

The chain links TRBV25-1 to TRBJ2-2, with D perhaps TRBD1 (5 bases). The CDR3 is made up of 16 amino acids. V was pared by 3 bases and J by 5 bases, with 16 bases between. The V gene's germline CDR1 is MGHDK and CDR2 SYGVNS. CDR3 DNA sequence: TGTGCCAGCAGTGAGGTAGTAGGGGCAAGGACCGGGGAGCTGTTTTTT. Translating gives CASSEVVGARTGELFF.

This sequence joins TRBV6-5 and TRBJ2-3, with D possibly matching TRBD2 (5 bases). CDR1 and CDR2 (germline): MNHEY, SVGAGI. The CDR3 totals 13 residues. The ends were cut back, 2 bases at V and 5 bases at J, with 8 bases in the middle. This CDR3 is CASSYLAGDTQYF. CDR3 in DNA: TGTGCCAGCAGTTACCTAGCAGGAGATACGCAGTATTTT.

The rearrangement links TRBV4-3 to TRBJ1-2; TRBD1 might be the D (5 bases). Trimming took off 4 bases at V and 4 bases at J, with 13 bases between the two ends. Germline CDR1 reads LGHNA; CDR2 reads YSLEER. CDR3 length equals 14 residues. CDR3 protein: CASSPKQVGYGYTF. The CDR3 region has the DNA TGCGCCAGCAGCCCCAAACAGGTCGGCTATGGCTACACCTTC.

There are a few counts of this clonotype. The chain recombines TRBV5-1 with TRBJ1-6; TRBD1 is a possible D gene (5 bases). This CDR3 region has 13 residues. V was clipped by 3 bases and J by 10 bases, with 11 bases between them. In germline, CDR1 is SGHRS, CDR2 YFSETQ. CDR3 in amino acids: CASSSSGESPLHF. In nucleotides, the CDR3 is TGCGCCAGCAGCTCGTCGGGGGAATCACCCCTCCACTTT.

This clonotype has only a few counts. The genes are TRBV7-2 and TRBJ2-1; possible D gene TRBD2, 5 bases. Per the germline V gene, CDR1 is SGHTA and CDR2 is FQGNSA. The ends were cut back, 4 bases at V and 2 bases at J, with 12 bases in the middle. CDR3 length: 15 amino acids. The CDR3 DNA is TGTGCCAGCAGCTCGGCGGGCAAAGCCTACAATGAGCAGTTCTTC. This encodes CASSSAGKAYNEQFF.

The V gene is TRBV10-2, the J gene TRBJ2-7; TRBD1 agrees at 9 bases. The germline gives CDR1 WSHSY, CDR2 SAAADI. V shed 6 bases, J shed 3 bases, and the junction held 3 bases outside the gene matches. The CDR3 totals 13 residues. The CDR3 reads CASRPGQGYEQYF. DNA for the CDR3: TGCGCCAGCAGACCGGGACAGGGCTACGAGCAGTACTTC.

This clonotype was counted only a few times. The gene calls are TRBV28 and TRBJ2-1; 15 bases are a match to TRBD2. V shed 4 bases and J 7 bases; nucleotides not matched to a gene: 5. Germline CDR1 MDHEN, CDR2 SYDVKM. The CDR3 totals 16 residues. DNA for the CDR3: TGTGCCAGCAGTTCCGGACTAGCGGGGGGGCAAAATGAGCAGTTCTTC. It specifies CASSSGLAGGQNEQFF.

This clonotype has ten or more counts. This sequence joins TRBV7-9 and TRBJ2-5, with D perhaps TRBD1 (5 bases). V was cut by 11 bases and J by 2 bases, with 18 bases left in between. Germline V gene data show CDR1 as SEHNR and CDR2 as FQNEAQ (reference sequence). This CDR3 region has 14 residues. CDR3 bases: TGTGCCGTAGGACGGCAGGGCCCTCAAGAGACCCAGTACTTC. Protein product: CAVGRQGPQETQYF.

This clonotype was detected ten times or more. This CDR3 reads CASSPDSSTDTQYF. The CDR3 DNA reads TGTGCCAGCAGCCCGGACTCTAGCACAGATACGCAGTATTTT. The chain is built from TRBV7-2 and TRBJ2-3, with D possibly TRBD2 on 5 matching bases. Germline CDR1 is SGHTA and CDR2 is FQGNSA. Trimming stripped 5 bases from V and 0 bases from J, with 9 bases between. The CDR3 has 14 amino acids.

The chain recombines TRBV12-3 or TRBV12-4 with TRBJ2-5; 7 nucleotides line up with TRBD2. Unmatched junction bases numbered 8, after V lost 4 bases and J lost 3 bases. The CDR3 sequence is 15 residues long. The CDR3 spells CASSSNLAVEETQYF. The CDR3 region has the DNA TGTGCCAGCAGTTCCAATCTAGCGGTTGAAGAGACCCAGTACTTC.

The chain is built from TRBV3-1 and TRBJ2-5; either TRBD1 or TRBD2 may supply D (5 bases each). The CDR3 is made up of 14 amino acids. CDR1 LGHDT and CDR2 YNNKEL come from the germline V gene (reference sequence). V was cut by 4 bases and J by 1 base, with 10 bases left in between. CDR3: CASSLQGPQETQYF. DNA of the CDR3: TGTGCCAGCAGCCTCCAGGGACCCCAAGAGACCCAGTACTTC.

This clonotype was counted between two and nine times. This chain joins TRBV7-9 and TRBJ2-5, with D tentatively TRBD2 (5 bases). Looked up from germline, CDR1 is SEHNR and CDR2 is FQNEAQ (reference sequence). The CDR3 is 14 amino acids. V was trimmed by 3 bases and J by 5 bases, leaving 13 bases between them. CDR3 residues: CASSFPGFSETQYF. The CDR3 DNA sequence: TGTGCCAGCAGCTTCCCGGGGTTCAGCGAGACCCAGTACTTC.

This clonotype came up a few times. The CDR3 region has the DNA TGCAGCGTCCAGACAGGGGGAACGTATCCCAGTGACGAGCAGTACTTC. Its protein product is CSVQTGGTYPSDEQYF. The chain has TRBV29-1 and TRBJ2-7; 9 nucleotides match TRBD1. The CDR3 has 16 residues. Germline V gene data show CDR1 as SQVTM and CDR2 as ANQGSEA. V lost 6 bases and J lost 5; bases outside the gene matches: 17.

The CDR3 is CASLSQRGGQETQYF. CDR3 bases: TGTGCCAGCTTGAGTCAGCGGGGGGGGCAAGAGACCCAGTACTTC. The chain recombines TRBV7-2 with TRBJ2-5; 10 bases map to TRBD2. The germline CDR1 and CDR2 sequences are SGHTA and FQGNSA. With V trimmed by 8 bases and J by 2 bases, 8 bases remained unmatched. This CDR3 has 15 residues.

This clonotype was picked up a small number of times. A junction boundary mismatches the germline segment, possibly from a read error. The chain combines TRBV2 with TRBJ2-5; 7 bases fit TRBD2. Germline V gene lookup returns CDR1 SNHLY and CDR2 FYNNEI. The CDR3 totals 16 residues. The DNA for the CDR3 is TGTGCGAGCACGTACGGAAGGACTAGGCTACAAGAGACCCAGTACTTC. Translating it yields CASTYGRTRLQETQYF.

The rearrangement links TRBV6-2 or TRBV6-3 to TRBJ2-5, with unresolved D. Germline-derived CDR1 and CDR2 are MNHEY and SVGEGT. The CDR3 extends over 15 amino acids. V lost 5 bases and J lost 2, with 15 bases in between. CDR3 in amino acids: CASSAGTSDQETQYF. Here the CDR3 DNA reads TGTGCCAGCAGTGCCGGCACCAGTGATCAAGAGACCCAGTACTTC.